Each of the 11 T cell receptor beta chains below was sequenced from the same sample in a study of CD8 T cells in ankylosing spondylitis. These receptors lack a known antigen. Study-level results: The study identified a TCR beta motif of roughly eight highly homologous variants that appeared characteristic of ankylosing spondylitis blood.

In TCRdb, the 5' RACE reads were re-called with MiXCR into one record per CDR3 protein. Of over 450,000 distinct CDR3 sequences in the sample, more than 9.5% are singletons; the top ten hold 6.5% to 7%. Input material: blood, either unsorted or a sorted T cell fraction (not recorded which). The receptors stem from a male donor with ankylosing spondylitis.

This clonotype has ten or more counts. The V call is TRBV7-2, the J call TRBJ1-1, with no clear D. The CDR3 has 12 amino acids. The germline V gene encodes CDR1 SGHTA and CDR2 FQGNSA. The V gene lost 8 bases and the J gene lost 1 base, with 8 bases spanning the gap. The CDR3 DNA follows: TGTGCCAGCTCCCGGGCGAACACTGAAGCTTTCTTT. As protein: CASSRANTEAFF.

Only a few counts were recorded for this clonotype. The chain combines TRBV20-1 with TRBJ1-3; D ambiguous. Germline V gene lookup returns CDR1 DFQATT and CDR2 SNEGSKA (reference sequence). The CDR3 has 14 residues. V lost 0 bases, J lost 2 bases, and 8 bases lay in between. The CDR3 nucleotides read TGCAGTGCTAGAGATCTAGGGCCTGGAAACACCATATATTTT. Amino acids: CSARDLGPGNTIYF.

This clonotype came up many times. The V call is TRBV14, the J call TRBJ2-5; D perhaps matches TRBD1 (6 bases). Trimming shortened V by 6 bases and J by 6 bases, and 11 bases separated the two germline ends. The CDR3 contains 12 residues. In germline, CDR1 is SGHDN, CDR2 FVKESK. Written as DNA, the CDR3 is TGTGCCAGCAGTTCTGACAGGAAGACCCAGTACTTC. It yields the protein CASSSDRKTQYF.

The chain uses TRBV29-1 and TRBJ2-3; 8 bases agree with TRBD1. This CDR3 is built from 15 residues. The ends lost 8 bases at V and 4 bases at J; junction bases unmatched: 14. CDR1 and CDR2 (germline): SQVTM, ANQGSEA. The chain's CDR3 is CSYTHQGARADTQYF. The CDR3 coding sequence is TGCAGCTACACCCATCAGGGGGCTAGGGCAGATACGCAGTATTTT.

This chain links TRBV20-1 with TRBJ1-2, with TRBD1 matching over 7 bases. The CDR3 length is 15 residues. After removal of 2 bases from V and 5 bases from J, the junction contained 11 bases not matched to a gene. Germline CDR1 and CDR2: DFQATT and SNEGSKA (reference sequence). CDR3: CSARSRQGVNYGYTF. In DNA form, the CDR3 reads TGCAGTGCTAGATCCCGACAGGGAGTAAATTATGGCTACACCTTC.

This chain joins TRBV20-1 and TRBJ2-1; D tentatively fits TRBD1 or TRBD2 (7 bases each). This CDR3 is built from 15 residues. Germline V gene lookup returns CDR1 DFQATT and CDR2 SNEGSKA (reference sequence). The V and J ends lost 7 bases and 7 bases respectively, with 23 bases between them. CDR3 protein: CSVGGGDSRVNEQFF. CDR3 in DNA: TGCAGTGTCGGGGGAGGGGACAGCAGAGTTAATGAGCAGTTCTTC.

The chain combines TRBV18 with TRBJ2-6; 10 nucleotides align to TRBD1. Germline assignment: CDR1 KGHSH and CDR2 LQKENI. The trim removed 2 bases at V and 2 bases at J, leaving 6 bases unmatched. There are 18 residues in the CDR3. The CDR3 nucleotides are TGTGCCAGCTCACCAGGTGGGACAGGGGTTGCTGGGGCCAACGTCCTGACTTTC. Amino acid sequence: CASSPGGTGVAGANVLTF. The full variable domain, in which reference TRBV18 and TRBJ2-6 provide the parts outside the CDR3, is NAGVMQNPRHLVRRRGQEARLRCSPMKGHSHVYWYRQLPEEGLKFMVYLQKENIIDESGMPKERFSAEFPKEGPSILRIQQVVRGDSAAYFCASSPGGTGVAGANVLTFGAGSRLTVL.

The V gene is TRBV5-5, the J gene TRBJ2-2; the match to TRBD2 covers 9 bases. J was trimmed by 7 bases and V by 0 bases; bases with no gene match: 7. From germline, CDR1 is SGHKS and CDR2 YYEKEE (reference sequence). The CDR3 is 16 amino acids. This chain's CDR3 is CASSLAGGRAGGELFF. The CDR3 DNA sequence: TGTGCCAGCAGCTTGGCCGGCGGGAGGGCCGGCGGGGAGCTGTTTTTT.

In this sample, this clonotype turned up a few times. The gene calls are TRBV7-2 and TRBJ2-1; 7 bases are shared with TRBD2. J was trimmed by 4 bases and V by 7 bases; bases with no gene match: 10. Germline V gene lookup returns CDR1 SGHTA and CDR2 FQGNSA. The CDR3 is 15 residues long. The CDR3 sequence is CASTKAGPNYNEQFF. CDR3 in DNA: TGTGCCAGCACCAAAGCGGGACCTAATTACAATGAGCAGTTCTTC. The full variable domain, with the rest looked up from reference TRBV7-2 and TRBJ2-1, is GAGVSQSPSNKVTEKGKDVELRCDPISGHTALYWYRQSLGQGLEFLIYFQGNSAPDKSGLPSDRFSAERTGGSVSTLTIQRTQQEDSAVYLCASTKAGPNYNEQFFGPGTRLTVL.

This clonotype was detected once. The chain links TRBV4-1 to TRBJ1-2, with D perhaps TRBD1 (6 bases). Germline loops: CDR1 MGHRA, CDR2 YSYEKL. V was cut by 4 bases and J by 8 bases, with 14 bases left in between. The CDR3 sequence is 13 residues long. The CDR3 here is CASSPTGVLGYTF. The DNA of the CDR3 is TGCGCCAGCAGCCCGACAGGAGTCTTAGGCTACACCTTC.

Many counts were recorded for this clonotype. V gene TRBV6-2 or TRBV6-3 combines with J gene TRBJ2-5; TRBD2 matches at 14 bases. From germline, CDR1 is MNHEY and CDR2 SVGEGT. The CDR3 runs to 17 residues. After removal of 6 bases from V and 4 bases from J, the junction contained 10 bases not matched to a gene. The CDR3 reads CASSRGLAGGTGETQYF. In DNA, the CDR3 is TGTGCCAGCAGCCGTGGACTAGCGGGAGGAACCGGAGAGACCCAGTACTTC.